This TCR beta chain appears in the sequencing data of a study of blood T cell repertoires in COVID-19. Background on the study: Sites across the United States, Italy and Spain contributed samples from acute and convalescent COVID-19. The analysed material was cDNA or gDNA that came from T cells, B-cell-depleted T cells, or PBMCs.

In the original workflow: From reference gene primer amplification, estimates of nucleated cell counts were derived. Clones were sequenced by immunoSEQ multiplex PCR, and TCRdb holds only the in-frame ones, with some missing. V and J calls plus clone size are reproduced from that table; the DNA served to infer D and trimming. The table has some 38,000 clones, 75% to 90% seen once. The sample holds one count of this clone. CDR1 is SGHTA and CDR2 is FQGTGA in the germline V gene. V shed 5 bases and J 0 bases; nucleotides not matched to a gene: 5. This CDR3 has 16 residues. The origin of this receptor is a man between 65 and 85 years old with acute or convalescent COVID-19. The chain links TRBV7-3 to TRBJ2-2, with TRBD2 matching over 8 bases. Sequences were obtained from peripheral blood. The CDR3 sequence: CASSPGGGTNTGELFF. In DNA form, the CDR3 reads TGTGCCAGCAGCCCCGGGGGGGGTACGAACACCGGGGAGCTGTTTTTT.